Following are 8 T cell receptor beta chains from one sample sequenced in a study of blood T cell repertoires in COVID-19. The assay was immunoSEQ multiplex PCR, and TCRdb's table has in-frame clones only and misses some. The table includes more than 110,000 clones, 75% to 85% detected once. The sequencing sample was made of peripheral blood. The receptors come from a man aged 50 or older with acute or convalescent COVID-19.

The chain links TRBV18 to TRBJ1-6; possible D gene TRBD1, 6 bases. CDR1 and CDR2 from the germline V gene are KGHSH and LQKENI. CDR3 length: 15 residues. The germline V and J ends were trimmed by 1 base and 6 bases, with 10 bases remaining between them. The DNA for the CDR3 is TGTGCCAGCTCACCACGTGGGGGCTTTAATTCACCCCTCCACTTT. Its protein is CASSPRGGFNSPLHF.

In DNA form, the CDR3 reads TGTGCCACTGAAGACAGGGGAAGCAATCAGCCCCAGCATTTT. Translating gives CATEDRGSNQPQHF. The chain uses TRBV28 and TRBJ1-5, with 8 bases matching TRBD1. The CDR3 consists of 14 residues. Germline values: CDR1 MDHEN, CDR2 SYDVKM. V gave up 10 bases and J gave up 1 base; unmatched junction bases: 6.

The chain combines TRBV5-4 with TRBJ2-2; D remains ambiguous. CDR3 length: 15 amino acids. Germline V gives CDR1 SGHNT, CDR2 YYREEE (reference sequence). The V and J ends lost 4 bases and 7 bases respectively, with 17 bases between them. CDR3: CASSTVQVLGGELFF. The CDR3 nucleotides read TGTGCCAGCAGCACGGTGCAGGTTTTAGGCGGGGAGCTGTTTTTT.

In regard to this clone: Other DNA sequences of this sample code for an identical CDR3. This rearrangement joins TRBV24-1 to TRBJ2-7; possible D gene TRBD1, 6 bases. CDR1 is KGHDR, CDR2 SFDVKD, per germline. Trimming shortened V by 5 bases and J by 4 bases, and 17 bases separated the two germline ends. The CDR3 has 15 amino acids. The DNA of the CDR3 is TGTGCCACCAGTGGTTCTACAGGGACCCCTTACGAGCAGTACTTC. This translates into CATSGSTGTPYEQYF.

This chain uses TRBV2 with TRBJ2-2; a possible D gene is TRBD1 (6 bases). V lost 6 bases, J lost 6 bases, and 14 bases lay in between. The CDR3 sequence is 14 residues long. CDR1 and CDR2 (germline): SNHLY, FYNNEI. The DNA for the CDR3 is TGTGCCAGCAGAGCCGCAGGGGCGGCCGGGGAGCTGTTTTTT. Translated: CASRAAGAAGELFF.

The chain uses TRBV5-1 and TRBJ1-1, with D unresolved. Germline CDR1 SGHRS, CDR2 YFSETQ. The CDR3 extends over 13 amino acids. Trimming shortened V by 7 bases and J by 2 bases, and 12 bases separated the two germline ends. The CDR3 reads CASLSVPNTEAFF. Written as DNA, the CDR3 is TGCGCCAGCCTATCGGTCCCCAACACTGAAGCTTTCTTT. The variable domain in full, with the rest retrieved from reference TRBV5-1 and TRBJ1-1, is KAGVTQTPRYLIKTRGQQVTLSCSPISGHRSVSWYQQTPGQGLQFLFEYFSETQRNKGNFPGRFSGRQFSNSRSEMNVSTLELGDSALYLCASLSVPNTEAFFGQGTRLTVV.

The CDR3 nucleotides read TGTGCCAGCAGTTTAGACAGGGACGATCAGCCCCAGCATTTT. Protein product: CASSLDRDDQPQHF. The chain uses TRBV28 and TRBJ1-5, with 7 bases that match TRBD1. CDR3 length equals 14 residues. CDR1 is MDHEN and CDR2 is SYDVKM in the germline V gene. V shed 2 bases, J shed 5 bases, and the junction held 3 bases outside the gene matches.

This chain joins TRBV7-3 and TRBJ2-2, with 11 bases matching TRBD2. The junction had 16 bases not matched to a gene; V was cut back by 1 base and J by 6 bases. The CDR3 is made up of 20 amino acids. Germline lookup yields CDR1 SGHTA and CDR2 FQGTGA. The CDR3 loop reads CASSLRGGYIGLAGSGELFF. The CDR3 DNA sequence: TGTGCCAGCAGCTTAAGGGGGGGATATATTGGACTAGCGGGCTCCGGGGAGCTGTTTTTT.